This entry describes one TCR beta chain. The data were obtained in a study of T cell responses to AZD1222 COVID-19 vaccine. The CDR3 consists of 13 residues. CDR1 and CDR2 (germline): LNHDA, SQIVND (reference sequence). Trimming removed 9 bases at V and 5 bases at J, with 14 bases between. The table came from immunoSEQ multiplex PCR; TCRdb's copy has only in-frame clones and leaves some out. The sample lists fewer than 90,000 clones; approximately 89% were seen once. The receptor was isolated from an adult who received the AZD1222 COVID-19 vaccine. The chain links TRBV19 to TRBJ2-1; D not certain. Sequenced here: peripheral blood, sampled 28 days after the second AZD1222 dose. The CDR3 DNA reads TGTGCCAGCCGGGCGTACGGAGACAATGAGCAGTTCTTC. It is translated as CASRAYGDNEQFF. The variable domain in full, completed from reference TRBV19 and TRBJ2-1, reads DGGITQSPKYLFRKEGQNVTLSCEQNLNHDAMYWYRQDPGQGLRLIYYSQIVNDFQKGDIAEGYSVSREKKESFPLTVTSAQKNPTAFYLCASRAYGDNEQFFGPGTRLTVL.